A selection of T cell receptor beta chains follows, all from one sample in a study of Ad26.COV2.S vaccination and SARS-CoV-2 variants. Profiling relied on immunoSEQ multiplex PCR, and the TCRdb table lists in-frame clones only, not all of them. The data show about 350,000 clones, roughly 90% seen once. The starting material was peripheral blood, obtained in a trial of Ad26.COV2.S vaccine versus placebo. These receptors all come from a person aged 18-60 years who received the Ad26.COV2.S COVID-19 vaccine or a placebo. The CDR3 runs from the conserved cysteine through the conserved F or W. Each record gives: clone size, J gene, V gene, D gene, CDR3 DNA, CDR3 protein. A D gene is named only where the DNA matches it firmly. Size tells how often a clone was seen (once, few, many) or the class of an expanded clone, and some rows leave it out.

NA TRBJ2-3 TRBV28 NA TGTGCCAGCAGTTCCGGGATGACAGATACGCAGTATTTT CASSSGMTDTQYF
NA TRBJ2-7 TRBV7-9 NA TGTGCCAGCAGTATAGTACCCTCCCTGGAGGCCGAGCAGTACTTC CASSIVPSLEAEQYF
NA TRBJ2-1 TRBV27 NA TGTGCCAGCCAGACATTTGCCGGCTACAATGAGCAGTTCTTC CASQTFAGYNEQFF
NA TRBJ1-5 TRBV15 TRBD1 TGTGCCACCAGCAAGAATTTGGGGACAGGGGGCAATCAGCCCCAGCATTTT CATSKNLGTGGNQPQHF
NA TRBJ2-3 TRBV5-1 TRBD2 TGCGCCAGCAGCTTGGGCAGCGGGGGTTCAACAGATACGCAGTATTTT CASSLGSGGSTDTQYF
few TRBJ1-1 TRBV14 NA TGTGCCAGCAGCCAAGATCATGGGGCGGATAAAGCTTTCTTT CASSQDHGADKAFF
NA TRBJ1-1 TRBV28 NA TGTGCCAGCAGTTGGACAAGAGTTACTGAAGCTTTCTTT CASSWTRVTEAFF
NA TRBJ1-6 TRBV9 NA TGTGCCAGCAGCGTAGGGGACCGTAGGACATCACCCCTCCACTTT CASSVGDRRTSPLHF
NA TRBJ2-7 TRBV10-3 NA TGTGCCATTGCGCTCGGGACCGGTTACGAGCAGTACTTC CAIALGTGYEQYF
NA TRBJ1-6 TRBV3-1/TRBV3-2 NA TGTGCCAGCAGCCTCCTTGGATCACCCCTCCACTTT CASSLLGSPLHF
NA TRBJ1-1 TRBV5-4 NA TGTGCCAGCAGGGGGCTCGGGTCCACTGAAGCTTTCTTT CASRGLGSTEAFF
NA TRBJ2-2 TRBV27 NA TGTGCCAGCGGTTGGACAGCCGCGAACACCGGGGAGCTGTTTTTT CASGWTAANTGELFF
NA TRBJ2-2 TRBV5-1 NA TGCGCCAGCTTCGGGGGGCTCATCCGACACGCGAACACCGGGGAGCTGTTTTTT CASFGGLIRHANTGELFF
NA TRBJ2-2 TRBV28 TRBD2 TGTGCCAGCAGTTTACTAGCGGGGGACACCGGGGAGCTGTTTTTT CASSLLAGDTGELFF
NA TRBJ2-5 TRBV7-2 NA TGTGCCAGCAGCCTGAGCGGTTCGGGCATAGAGACCCAGTACTTC CASSLSGSGIETQYF
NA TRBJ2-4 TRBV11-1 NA TGTGCCAGCAGCTTAAGGCGGGAAGAAAACATTCAGTACTTC CASSLRREENIQYF
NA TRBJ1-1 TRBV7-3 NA TGTGCCAGCAGCTTAGGGGGAGTCGGCACTGAAGCTTTCTTT CASSLGGVGTEAFF
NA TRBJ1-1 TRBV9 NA TGTGCCAGCAGCGTAGGCCCCCCCATAGGGGCTGAAGCTTTCTTT CASSVGPPIGAEAFF
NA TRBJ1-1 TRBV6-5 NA TGTGCCAGCAGTTACTCGAGAGGGGCCAACACTGAAGCTTTCTTT CASSYSRGANTEAFF
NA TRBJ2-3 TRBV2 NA TGTGCCAGCAGGCGGGACAGATACACAGATACGCAGTATTTT CASRRDRYTDTQYF
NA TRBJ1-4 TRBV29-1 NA TGCAGCGTCCGGTCTCAGGGCGGCGAAAAACTGTTTTTT CSVRSQGGEKLFF
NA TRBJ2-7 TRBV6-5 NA TGTGCCAGCAGGGCCCCCCAGGGGAACGGTTTCGAGCAGTACTTC CASRAPQGNGFEQYF
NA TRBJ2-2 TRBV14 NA TGTGCCAGCAGCCACGACGGATACACCGGGGAGCTGTTTTTT CASSHDGYTGELFF
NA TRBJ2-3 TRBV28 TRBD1 TGTGCCAGCAGTTCATATCCGACAGGGAGCACAGATACGCAGTATTTT CASSSYPTGSTDTQYF
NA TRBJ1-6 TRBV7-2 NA TGTGCCAGCAGCTTACAGTCTTCTGGAGATTCACCCCTCCACTTT CASSLQSSGDSPLHF
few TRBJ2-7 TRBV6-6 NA TGTGCCAGCAGTTATGGAAGCGAGCAGTACTTC CASSYGSEQYF
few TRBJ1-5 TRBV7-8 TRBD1 TGTGCCAGCAGTGGACAGGGTTATAGCAATCAGCCCCAGCATTTT CASSGQGYSNQPQHF
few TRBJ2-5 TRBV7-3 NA TGTGCCAGCAGCCGGACATATGAAGAGACCCAGTACTTC CASSRTYEETQYF
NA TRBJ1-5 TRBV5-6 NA TGTGCCAGCAGCTTGGGCCTCGGGGGAGATCAGCCCCAGCATTTT CASSLGLGGDQPQHF
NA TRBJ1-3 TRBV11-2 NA TGTGCCAGCAGCTTATATATTATGGGCTCTGGAAACACCATATATTTT CASSLYIMGSGNTIYF
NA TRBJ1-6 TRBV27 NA TGTGCCAGCAGCCAGGGACTCAGGAATTCACCCCTCCACTTT CASSQGLRNSPLHF
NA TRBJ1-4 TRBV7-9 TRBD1 TGTGCCAGCAGCTTAGGGACAGGGGATGAAAAACTGTTTTTT CASSLGTGDEKLFF
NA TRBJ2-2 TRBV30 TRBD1 TGTGCCTGGAGGGGGAGAACAGGGGTCTACACCGGGGAGCTGTTTTTT CAWRGRTGVYTGELFF
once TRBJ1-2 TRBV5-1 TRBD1 TGCGCCAGCAGCTCATACACAGGGGAAGTTAACTATGGCTACACCTTC CASSSYTGEVNYGYTF
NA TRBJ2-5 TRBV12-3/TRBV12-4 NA TGTGCCAGCAGTCTTAGTCAGACCCAGTACTTC CASSLSQTQYF
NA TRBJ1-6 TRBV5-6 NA TGTGCCAGCAGCGCCCACGGGGGCGATTCACCCCTCCACTTT CASSAHGGDSPLHF
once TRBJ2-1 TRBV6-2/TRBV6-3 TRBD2 TGTGCCAGCGGCCGAAGTAGCGGGAGTTGGGTAGTGGACAATGAGCAGTTCTTC CASGRSSGSWVVDNEQFF
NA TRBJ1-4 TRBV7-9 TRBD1 TGTGCCAGCAGCCCGGAGCAGGGGGCTAATGAAAAACTGTTTTTT CASSPEQGANEKLFF
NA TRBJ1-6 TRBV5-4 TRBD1 TGTGCCAGCAGCCCGGGGACAGGGGATGGTTCACCCCTCCACTTT CASSPGTGDGSPLHF
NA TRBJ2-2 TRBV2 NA TGTGCCAGCAGTGGATTCAGGGTTTCGACCGGGGAGCTGTTTTTT CASSGFRVSTGELFF
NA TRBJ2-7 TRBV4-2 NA TGTGCCAGCAGCCAAGCTCAGGGGCAGGCTTACGAGCAGTACTTC CASSQAQGQAYEQYF
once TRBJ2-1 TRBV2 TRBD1 TGTGCCAGCAGGAACAGGGGGCGGTATCTTGAGCAGTTCTTC CASRNRGRYLEQFF
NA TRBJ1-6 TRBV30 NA TGTGCCTGGAGTCGCAGGGTAGAATATAATTCACCCCTCCACTTT CAWSRRVEYNSPLHF
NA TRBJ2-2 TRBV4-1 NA TGCGCCAGCAGCCAAGGTTTAGCACAGTCGAACACCGGGGAGCTGTTTTTT CASSQGLAQSNTGELFF
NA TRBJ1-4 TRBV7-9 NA TGTGCCAGCAGCTTAGGACGGAATATTAATGAAAAACTGTTTTTT CASSLGRNINEKLFF
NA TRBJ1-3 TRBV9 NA TGTGCCAGCAGCCCCCCTACCAATCTGGCTGGAAACACCATATATTTT CASSPPTNLAGNTIYF
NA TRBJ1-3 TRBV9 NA TGTGCCAGCAGCTCCGAGACAGCCTACTCTGGAAACACCATATATTTT CASSSETAYSGNTIYF
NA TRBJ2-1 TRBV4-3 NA TGCGCCAGCAGTCGAGGCGGAGAGCAGTTCTTC CASSRGGEQFF
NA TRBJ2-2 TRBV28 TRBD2 TGTGCCAGCAGCCCGTCCCCCTGGAGGCTAGCGGAAAACACCGGGGAGCTGTTTTTT CASSPSPWRLAENTGELFF
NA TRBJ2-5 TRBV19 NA TGTGCCAGTAGTATAACAGCCCAAGAGACCCAGTACTTC CASSITAQETQYF
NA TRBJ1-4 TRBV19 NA TGTGCCAGTAGTCCATTTCCTTCTCTTAATGAAAAACTGTTTTTT CASSPFPSLNEKLFF
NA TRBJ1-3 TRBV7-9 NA TGTGCCAGCAGCATCGGACAGTCTAGGGGAAACACCATATATTTT CASSIGQSRGNTIYF